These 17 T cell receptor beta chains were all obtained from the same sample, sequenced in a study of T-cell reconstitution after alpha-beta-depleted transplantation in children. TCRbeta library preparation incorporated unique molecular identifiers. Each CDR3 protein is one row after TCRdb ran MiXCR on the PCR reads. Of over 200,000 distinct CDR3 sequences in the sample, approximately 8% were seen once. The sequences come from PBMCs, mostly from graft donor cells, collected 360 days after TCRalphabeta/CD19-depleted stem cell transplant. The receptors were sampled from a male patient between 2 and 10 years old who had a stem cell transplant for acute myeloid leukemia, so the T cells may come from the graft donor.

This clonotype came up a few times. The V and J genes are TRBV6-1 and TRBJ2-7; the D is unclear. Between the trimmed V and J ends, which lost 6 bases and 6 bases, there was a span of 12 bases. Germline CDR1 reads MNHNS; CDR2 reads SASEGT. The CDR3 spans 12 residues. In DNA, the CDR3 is TGTGCCAGCAGGGCTCGTGGTCGCGAGCAGTACTTC. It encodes CASRARGREQYF.

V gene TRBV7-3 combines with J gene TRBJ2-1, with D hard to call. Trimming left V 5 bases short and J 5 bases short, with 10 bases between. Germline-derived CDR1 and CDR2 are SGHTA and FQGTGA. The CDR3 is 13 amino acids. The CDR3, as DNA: TGTGCCAGCAGCGTTTCTAGGGACAATGAGCAGTTCTTC. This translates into CASSVSRDNEQFF. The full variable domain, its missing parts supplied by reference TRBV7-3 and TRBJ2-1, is GAGVSQTPSNKVTEKGKYVELRCDPISGHTALYWYRQSLGQGPEFLIYFQGTGAADDSGLPNDRFFAVRPEGSVSTLKIQRTERGDSAVYLCASSVSRDNEQFFGPGTRLTVL.

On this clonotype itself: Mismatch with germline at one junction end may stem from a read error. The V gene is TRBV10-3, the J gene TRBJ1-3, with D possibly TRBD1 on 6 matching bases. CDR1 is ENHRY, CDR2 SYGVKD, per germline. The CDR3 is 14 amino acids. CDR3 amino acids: CAISDRFSGNTIYF. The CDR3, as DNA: TGTGCCATAAGTGACAGGTTCTCTGGAAACACCATATATTTT.

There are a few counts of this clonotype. The CDR3, as DNA: TGTGCCAGCAGCTTAGCGGGGGGACTAGCGGGAGTACTGGAGACCCAGTACTTC. Protein product: CASSLAGGLAGVLETQYF. This chain joins TRBV7-6 and TRBJ2-5; 14 bases are a match to TRBD2. The CDR3 runs to 18 residues. V shed 0 bases, J shed 5 bases, and the junction held 8 bases outside the gene matches. The germline gives CDR1 SGHVS, CDR2 FNYEAQ.

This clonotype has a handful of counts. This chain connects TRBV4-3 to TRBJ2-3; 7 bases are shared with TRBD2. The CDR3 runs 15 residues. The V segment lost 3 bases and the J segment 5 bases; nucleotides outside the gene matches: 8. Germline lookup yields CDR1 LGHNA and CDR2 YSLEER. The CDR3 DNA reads TGCGCCAGCAGCCAGACTGGACTAGTTGGAGATACGCAGTATTTT. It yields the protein CASSQTGLVGDTQYF.

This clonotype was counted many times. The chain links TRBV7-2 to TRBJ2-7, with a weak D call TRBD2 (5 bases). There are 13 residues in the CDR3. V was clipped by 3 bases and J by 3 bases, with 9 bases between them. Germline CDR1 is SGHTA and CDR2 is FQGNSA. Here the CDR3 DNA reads TGTGCCAGCAGCTTCCGGGGTGGCTACGAGCAGTACTTC. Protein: CASSFRGGYEQYF. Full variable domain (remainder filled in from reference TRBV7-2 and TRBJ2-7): GAGVSQSPSNKVTEKGKDVELRCDPISGHTALYWYRQSLGQGLEFLIYFQGNSAPDKSGLPSDRFSAERTGGSVSTLTIQRTQQEDSAVYLCASSFRGGYEQYFGPGTRLTVT.

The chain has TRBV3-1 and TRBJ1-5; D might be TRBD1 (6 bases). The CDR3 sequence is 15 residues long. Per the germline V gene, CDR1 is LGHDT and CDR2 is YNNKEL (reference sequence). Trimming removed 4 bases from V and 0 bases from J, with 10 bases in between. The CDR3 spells CASSLQGVSNQPQHF. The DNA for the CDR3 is TGTGCCAGCAGCCTACAGGGTGTTAGCAATCAGCCCCAGCATTTT.

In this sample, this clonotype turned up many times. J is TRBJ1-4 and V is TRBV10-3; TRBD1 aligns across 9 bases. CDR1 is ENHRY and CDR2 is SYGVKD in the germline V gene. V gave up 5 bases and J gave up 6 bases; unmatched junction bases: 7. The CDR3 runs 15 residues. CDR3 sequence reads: CAISSQGAEDEKLFF. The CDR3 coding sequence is TGTGCCATCAGTTCACAGGGGGCGGAGGATGAAAAACTGTTTTTT.

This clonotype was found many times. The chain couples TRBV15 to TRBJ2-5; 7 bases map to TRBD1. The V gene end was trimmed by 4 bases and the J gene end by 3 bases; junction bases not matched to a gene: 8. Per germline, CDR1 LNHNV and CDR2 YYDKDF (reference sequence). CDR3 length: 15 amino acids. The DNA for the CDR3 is TGTGCCACCAGCACCTTAACCGGGACAGAAGAGACCCAGTACTTC. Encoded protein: CATSTLTGTEETQYF.

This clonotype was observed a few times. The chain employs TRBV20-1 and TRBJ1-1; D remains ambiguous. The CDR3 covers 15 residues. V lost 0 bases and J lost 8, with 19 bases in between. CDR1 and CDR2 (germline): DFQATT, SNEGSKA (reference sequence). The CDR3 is CSARDSKRSYFEAFF. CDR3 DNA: TGCAGTGCTAGAGATTCCAAAAGGTCGTACTTCGAAGCTTTCTTT.

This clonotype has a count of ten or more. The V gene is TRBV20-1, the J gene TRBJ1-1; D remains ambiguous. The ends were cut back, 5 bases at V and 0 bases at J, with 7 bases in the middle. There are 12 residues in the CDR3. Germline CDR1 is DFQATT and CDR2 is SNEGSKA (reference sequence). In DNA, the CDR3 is TGCAGTGCTCGACGGGTGAACACTGAAGCTTTCTTT. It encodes CSARRVNTEAFF.

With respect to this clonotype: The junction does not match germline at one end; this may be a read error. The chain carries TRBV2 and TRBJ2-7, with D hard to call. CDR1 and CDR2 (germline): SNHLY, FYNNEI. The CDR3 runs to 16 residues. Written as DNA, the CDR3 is TGTACCAGCAGTTTTACCAGATCCAGAGTACTTACGTTGCAGTACTTC. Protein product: CTSSFTRSRVLTLQYF.

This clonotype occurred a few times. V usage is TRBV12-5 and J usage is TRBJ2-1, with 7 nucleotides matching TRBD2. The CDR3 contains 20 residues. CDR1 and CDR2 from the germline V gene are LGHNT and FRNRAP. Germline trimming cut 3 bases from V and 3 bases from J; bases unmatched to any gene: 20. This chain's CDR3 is CASGFPSVGWPGGFYNEQFF. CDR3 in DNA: TGTGCTAGTGGTTTCCCCTCCGTGGGGTGGCCGGGAGGCTTCTACAATGAGCAGTTCTTC.

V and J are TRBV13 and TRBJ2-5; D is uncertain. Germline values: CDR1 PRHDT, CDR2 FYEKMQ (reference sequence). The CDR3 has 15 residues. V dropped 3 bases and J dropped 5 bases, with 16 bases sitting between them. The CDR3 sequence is CASSLSPLSRETQYF. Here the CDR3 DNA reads TGTGCCAGCAGCTTGTCCCCGTTGAGTAGGGAGACCCAGTACTTC.

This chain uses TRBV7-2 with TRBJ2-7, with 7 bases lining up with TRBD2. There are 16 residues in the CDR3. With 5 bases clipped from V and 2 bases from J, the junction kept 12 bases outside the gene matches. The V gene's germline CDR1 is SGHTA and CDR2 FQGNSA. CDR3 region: CASSIFPGLPAYEQYF. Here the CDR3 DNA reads TGTGCCAGCAGCATATTTCCGGGACTACCGGCCTACGAGCAGTACTTC.

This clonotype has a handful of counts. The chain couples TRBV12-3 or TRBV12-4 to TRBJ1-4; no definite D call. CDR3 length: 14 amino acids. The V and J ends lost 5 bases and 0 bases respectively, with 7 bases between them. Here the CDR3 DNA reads TGTGCCAGCAGTCGTTGGGCAACTAATGAAAAACTGTTTTTT. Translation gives CASSRWATNEKLFF.

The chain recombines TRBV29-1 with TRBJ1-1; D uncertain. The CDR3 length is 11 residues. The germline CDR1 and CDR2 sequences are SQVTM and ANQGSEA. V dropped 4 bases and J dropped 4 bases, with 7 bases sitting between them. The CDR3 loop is CSVGTLTEAFF. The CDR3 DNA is TGCAGCGTTGGGACGCTCACTGAAGCTTTCTTT.